The 10 T cell receptor beta chains reported below all come from one sample, sequenced in a study of cytomegalovirus exposure and HLA in healthy donors. Clones were sequenced by immunoSEQ multiplex PCR, and TCRdb holds only the in-frame ones, with some missing. This sample yields about 150,000 clones, of which approximately 93% are seen a single time; 0.6% to 0.85% belongs to the top ten. The sample consisted of PBMCs. The receptors derive from a man aged 18 to 30 in good health and CMV-seronegative.

The chain links TRBV19 to TRBJ2-1, with 7 positions matching TRBD1. The CDR3 is 14 amino acids. Germline V gives CDR1 LNHDA, CDR2 SQIVND (reference sequence). Trimming removed 5 bases from V and 2 bases from J; junction bases left unmatched: 3. The CDR3 reads CASSLDRTYNEQFF. Written as DNA, the CDR3 is TGTGCCAGTAGTCTGGACAGGACCTACAATGAGCAGTTCTTC.

The table lists this clone with a count of one. The chain combines TRBV5-1 with TRBJ2-3; possibly TRBD2 for D (6 bases). V gave up 0 bases and J gave up 8 bases, with 19 bases separating them. CDR1 SGHRS and CDR2 YFSETQ come from the germline V gene. This CDR3 spans 16 amino acids. The CDR3 spells CASSLAGASAWVTQYF. DNA of the CDR3: TGCGCCAGCAGCTTGGCCGGGGCTAGCGCGTGGGTTACGCAGTATTTT. The whole variable domain, filled in from reference TRBV5-1 and TRBJ2-3, reads KAGVTQTPRYLIKTRGQQVTLSCSPISGHRSVSWYQQTPGQGLQFLFEYFSETQRNKGNFPGRFSGRQFSNSRSEMNVSTLELGDSALYLCASSLAGASAWVTQYFGPGTRLTVL.

This chain joins TRBV25-1 and TRBJ1-5, with 9 bases matching TRBD1. Germline V gives CDR1 MGHDK, CDR2 SYGVNS. The CDR3 runs to 14 residues. The ends lost 4 bases at V and 2 bases at J; junction bases unmatched: 0. The CDR3 loop reads CASSGTGGNQPQHF. The CDR3 DNA sequence: TGTGCCAGCAGTGGGACAGGGGGCAATCAGCCCCAGCATTTT.

This chain links TRBV5-6 with TRBJ2-7; 11 nucleotides line up with TRBD1. Trimming cost V 0 bases and J 3 bases; bases outside gene matches: 5. Germline assignment: CDR1 SGHDT and CDR2 YYEEEE. The CDR3 length is 16 residues. CDR3 sequence: CASSLGDRGDYYEQYV. In DNA form, the CDR3 reads TGTGCCAGCAGCTTGGGGGACAGGGGGGATTACTACGAGCAGTACGTC.

The chain recombines TRBV9 with TRBJ2-1; 12 bases fit TRBD2. Unmatched junction bases numbered 4, after V lost 0 bases and J lost 3 bases. The CDR3 is made up of 17 amino acids. In germline, CDR1 is SGDLS, CDR2 YYNGEE. The CDR3, as DNA: TGTGCCAGCAGCGTAGACCTAGCGGGAGGGAACTACAATGAGCAGTTCTTC. It codes for CASSVDLAGGNYNEQFF.

J is TRBJ2-3 and V is TRBV9, with 14 bases matching TRBD2. The ends lost 3 bases at V and 5 bases at J; junction bases unmatched: 11. This CDR3 comprises 18 residues. Germline-derived CDR1 and CDR2 are SGDLS and YYNGEE. The CDR3 nucleotides are TGTGCCAGCAGCGAGGGGACTAGCGGGAGACATCCGGGAGATACGCAGTATTTT. This gives the protein CASSEGTSGRHPGDTQYF.

V usage is TRBV7-9 and J usage is TRBJ2-1, with unresolved D. V lost 1 base to trimming and J lost 4 bases, with 8 bases between them. CDR3 length: 14 residues. Germline V lookup: CDR1 SEHNR, CDR2 FQNEAQ (reference sequence). The CDR3 reads CASSLVNGYNEQFF. As DNA, the CDR3 is TGTGCCAGCAGCTTAGTGAACGGTTACAATGAGCAGTTCTTC.

The gene calls are TRBV10-2 and TRBJ1-2; maybe TRBD1 (6 bases). Looked up from germline, CDR1 is WSHSY and CDR2 is SAAADI. Trimming removed 1 base at V and 7 bases at J, with 10 bases between. CDR3 size: 13 residues. This CDR3 reads CASSEFRGSGYTF. CDR3 bases: TGCGCCAGCAGTGAGTTCAGGGGTTCTGGCTACACCTTC.

This sequence joins TRBV4-1 and TRBJ2-7; D is possibly TRBD2 (6 bases). V lost 0 bases, J lost 3 bases, and 15 bases lay in between. Germline CDR1 is MGHRA and CDR2 is YSYEKL. The length of the CDR3 is 16 residues. The CDR3 DNA follows: TGCGCCAGCAGCCAAGATGCGGGCTTGGAGGGCTACGAGCAGTACGTC. Translating it yields CASSQDAGLEGYEQYV.

CDR3 nucleotides: TGCGCCAGCAGCTTGGGACTAGCGGGATCCGGGCATGAGCAGTTCTTC. Translated, it gives CASSLGLAGSGHEQFF. The gene calls are TRBV5-1 and TRBJ2-1, with 11 bases lining up with TRBD2. The CDR3 length is 16 residues. Germline CDR1 and CDR2: SGHRS and YFSETQ. Trimming cost V 0 bases and J 8 bases; bases outside gene matches: 7. The full variable domain, with the rest looked up from reference TRBV5-1 and TRBJ2-1, is KAGVTQTPRYLIKTRGQQVTLSCSPISGHRSVSWYQQTPGQGLQFLFEYFSETQRNKGNFPGRFSGRQFSNSRSEMNVSTLELGDSALYLCASSLGLAGSGHEQFFGPGTRLTVL.